The present T cell receptor beta chain was sequenced within a study of cytomegalovirus exposure and HLA in healthy donors. This clone was found a few times. The PCR used 60 Vbeta and 13 Jbeta primers. Measured with immunoSEQ multiplex PCR; TCRdb has only the in-frame clones, and not every one. The sample holds about 150,000 clones, 68% seen once. The germline V gene encodes CDR1 LNHDA and CDR2 SQIVND (reference sequence). The germline V and J ends were trimmed by 1 base and 4 bases, with 7 bases remaining between them. This CDR3 region has 14 residues. This clonotype was sampled from a man aged 60 to 69 in good health and CMV-seronegative. The sample comprised PBMCs. V and J are TRBV19 and TRBJ1-4; D is unresolved. This CDR3 is CASSIGQINEKLFF. In DNA, the CDR3 is TGTGCCAGTAGTATAGGCCAGATTAATGAAAAACTGTTTTTT.